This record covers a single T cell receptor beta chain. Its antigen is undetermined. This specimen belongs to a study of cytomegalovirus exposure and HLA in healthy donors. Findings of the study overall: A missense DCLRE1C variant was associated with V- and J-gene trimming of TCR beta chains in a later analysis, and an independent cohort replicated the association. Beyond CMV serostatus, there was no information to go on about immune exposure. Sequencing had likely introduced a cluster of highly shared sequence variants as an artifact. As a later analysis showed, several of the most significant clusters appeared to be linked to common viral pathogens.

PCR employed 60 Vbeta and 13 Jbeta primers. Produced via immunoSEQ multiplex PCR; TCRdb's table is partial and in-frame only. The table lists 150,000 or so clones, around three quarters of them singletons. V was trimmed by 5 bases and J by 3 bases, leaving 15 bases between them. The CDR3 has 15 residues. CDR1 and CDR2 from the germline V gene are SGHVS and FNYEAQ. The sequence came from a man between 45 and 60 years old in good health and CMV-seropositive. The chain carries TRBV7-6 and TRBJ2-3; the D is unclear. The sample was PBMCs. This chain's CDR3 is CASSPRQGSTDTQYF. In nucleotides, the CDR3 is TGTGCCAGCAGCCCCCGACAAGGTTCGACAGATACGCAGTATTTT.